This TCR beta chain derives from a study of regulatory T cells in long-lasting Graves disease. For TCR beta, libraries came from iRepertoire HTBI primers and Arm-PCR of CDR3 regions. MiXCR, run by TCRdb on the multiplex PCR reads, gives a single entry per CDR3 protein. The sample carries hundreds of thousands of distinct CDR3 sequences, under 20% recorded once. V gave up 2 bases and J gave up 7 bases, with 11 bases separating them. The CDR3 sequence is 14 residues long. Germline CDR1 MNHEY, CDR2 SVGAGI. This clonotype has only a few counts. Time point denoted: newly diagnosed GD, antithyroid drugs for less than 3 months. PBMC RNA was the source of the TCR library. This sample also belongs to another study, concerning T cells in Graves' hyperthyroidism and ophthalmopathy. As reported in that work: The study defined stable Graves' hyperthyroidism as no ophthalmopathy progression within 18 months.

The rearrangement uses TRBV6-5 and TRBJ2-2; unclear D gene. The sequence derives from a woman younger than 45 with Graves disease. Sequences were derived from peripheral blood mononuclear cells (PBMCs), sampled at new diagnosis, from a patient treated with antithyroid drugs. The CDR3, as DNA: TGTGCCAGCAGTTACAAGACTTCGGGCGGGGAGCTGTTTTTT. Translated, it gives CASSYKTSGGELFF.